These T cell receptor beta chains were read from a single sample in a study of shared clonotypes between healthy human individuals. Some clones are missing from TCRdb's copy, which holds only in-frame ones; the method was immunoSEQ multiplex PCR. The sample consists of hundreds of thousands of clones, about 78% of them appearing once. The specimen sequenced was memory CD4+ T cells sorted from blood. These receptors all stem from a woman in her thirties in good health. The CDR3 runs from the conserved cysteine through the conserved F or W. The D gene is left open where the match is weak. A clone size is listed for some rows: how often the clone was seen (once, few, many), or a class if it is expanded.

v_gene,abundance,d_gene,j_gene,CDR3aa
TRBV10-3,NA,TRBD2,TRBJ2-7,CAISAASGGSYEQYF
TRBV5-1,NA,TRBD2,TRBJ2-7,CASAAGGPYEQYF
TRBV9,NA,NA,TRBJ2-3,CASSVGPSSTDTQYF
TRBV5-1,NA,NA,TRBJ2-2,CASSLSAGTGELFF
TRBV7-9,once,NA,TRBJ2-1,CASSLGQHNEQFF
TRBV28,NA,NA,TRBJ2-2,CASRPGTDTGELFF
TRBV11-2,NA,NA,TRBJ2-5,CASSLFQTARQETQYF
TRBV6-5,NA,NA,TRBJ1-2,CASSRQRVDYGYTF
TRBV28,NA,NA,TRBJ1-1,CASVDTQTEAFF
TRBV12-5,NA,NA,TRBJ2-1,CASGLRRAYNEQFF
TRBV27,NA,TRBD1,TRBJ2-1,CASSSRQGRNEQFF
TRBV5-1,NA,TRBD2,TRBJ2-3,CASSDEAGGTGTQYF
TRBV19,once,NA,TRBJ1-3,CASSPQGNGNTIYF
TRBV19,NA,NA,TRBJ1-2,CASQHKTYGYTF
TRBV6-5,NA,NA,TRBJ2-6,CASSLGRVPGANVLTF
TRBV6-1,NA,NA,TRBJ2-6,CASSDRVAGANVLTF
TRBV5-1,NA,TRBD1,TRBJ2-7,CASSLEAGGWYEQYF
TRBV10-3,few,TRBD1,TRBJ1-2,CAISEGTGDLYGYTF
TRBV11-3,NA,NA,TRBJ2-6,CASSGTGTGANVLTF
TRBV9,NA,TRBD1,TRBJ1-2,CASTRNRDSNYGYTF
TRBV29-1,NA,NA,TRBJ2-1,CSVEDGRIHYNEQFF
TRBV2,many,NA,TRBJ1-1,CASSESNPEDTEAFF
TRBV6-6,NA,NA,TRBJ1-1,CASSYRLQMNTEAFF
TRBV5-6,NA,NA,TRBJ1-2,CASSLVAGTNYGYTF
TRBV2,once,NA,TRBJ2-7,CASRKETGSLYEQYF
TRBV2,NA,TRBD2,TRBJ2-1,CASSVVREGGKEQFF
TRBV30,NA,TRBD2,TRBJ2-7,CAWSVLQRGARYEQYF
TRBV28,NA,NA,TRBJ1-2,CASSSAYRGYTF
TRBV10-3,NA,TRBD1,TRBJ1-1,CAITTGQRTEAFF
TRBV28,NA,NA,TRBJ2-7,CASMLVPGGRDEQYF
TRBV28,NA,TRBD1,TRBJ1-1,CASSGQGATEAFF
TRBV7-7,many,NA,TRBJ2-4,CASSLGQGNIQYF
TRBV18,NA,NA,TRBJ2-7,CASSPSSTYEQYF
TRBV5-1,NA,NA,TRBJ2-1,CASSLRSGLYNEQFF
TRBV18,NA,NA,TRBJ2-5,CASSPMTQGAETQYF
TRBV5-1,NA,NA,TRBJ2-7,CASSLNRPYEQYF